This TCR beta chain was obtained from a study of technical replicates of blood from a handful of donors. TCRdb's copy holds only in-frame clones and misses some; the assay was immunoSEQ multiplex PCR. The data contain 60,000 or so clones, 97% of them singletons. The CDR3 is 13 residues long. Trimming removed 5 bases from V and 7 bases from J, with 12 bases in between. Germline V CDR1 and CDR2: MNHEY, SVGAGI. The sequence was collected from a human donor in good health. The rearrangement links TRBV6-5 to TRBJ2-1; D ambiguous. What was sequenced was T cells isolated from PBMCs. Written as DNA, the CDR3 is TGTGCCAGCAGTCCCCCAGGAACGAATGAGCAGTTCTTC. This codes for CASSPPGTNEQFF.